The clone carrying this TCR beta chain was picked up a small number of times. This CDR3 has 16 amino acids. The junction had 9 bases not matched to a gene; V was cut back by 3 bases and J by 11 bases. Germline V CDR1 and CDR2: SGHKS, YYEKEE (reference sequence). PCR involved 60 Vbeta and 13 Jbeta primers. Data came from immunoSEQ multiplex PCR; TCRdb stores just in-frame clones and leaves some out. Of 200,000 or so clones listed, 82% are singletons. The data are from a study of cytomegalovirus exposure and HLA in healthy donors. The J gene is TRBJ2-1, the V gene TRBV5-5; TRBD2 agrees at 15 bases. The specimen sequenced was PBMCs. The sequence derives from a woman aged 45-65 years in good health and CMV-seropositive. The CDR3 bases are TGTGCCAGCAGCTCTGGGACTAGCGGGAGGCCAGATAAGCAGTTCTTC. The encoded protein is CASSSGTSGRPDKQFF.